Sequencing of this TCR beta chain was carried out in a study of identical twins. The V and J ends lost 6 bases and 8 bases respectively, with 16 bases between them. The germline V gene encodes CDR1 DFQATT and CDR2 SNEGSKA (reference sequence). The CDR3 extends over 12 amino acids. A universal primer site was incorporated via template switching, and the cDNA contained unique molecular identifiers. TCRdb passed the 5' RACE reads through MiXCR, listing each CDR3 protein once. The sample lists about 530,000 distinct CDR3 sequences, 20% to 25% occurring once. The same sample was also studied in work on yellow fever vaccine responses in identical twins. From that paper: After vaccination, twins' T cell response reportedly seemed partly convergent, partly personalized.

This TCR derives from a woman aged 18-30 years in good health. J is TRBJ1-1 and V is TRBV20-1; D is ambiguous. Specimen: CD4+ T cells sorted from blood. The CDR3 region has the DNA TGCAGTGCGAAACACGAGACTGGCGAAGCTTTCTTT. Amino acid sequence: CSAKHETGEAFF.